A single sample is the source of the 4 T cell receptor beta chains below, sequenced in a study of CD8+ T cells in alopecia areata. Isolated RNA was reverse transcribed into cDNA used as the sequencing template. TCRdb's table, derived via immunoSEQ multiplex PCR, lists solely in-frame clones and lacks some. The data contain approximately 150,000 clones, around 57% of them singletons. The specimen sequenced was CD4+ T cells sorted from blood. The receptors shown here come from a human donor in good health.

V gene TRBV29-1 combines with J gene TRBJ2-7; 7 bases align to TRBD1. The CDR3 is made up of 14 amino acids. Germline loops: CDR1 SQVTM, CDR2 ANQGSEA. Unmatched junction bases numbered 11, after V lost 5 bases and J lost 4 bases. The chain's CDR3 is CSVSEWTGPYEQYF. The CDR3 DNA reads TGCAGCGTTTCGGAATGGACAGGACCATACGAGCAGTACTTC.

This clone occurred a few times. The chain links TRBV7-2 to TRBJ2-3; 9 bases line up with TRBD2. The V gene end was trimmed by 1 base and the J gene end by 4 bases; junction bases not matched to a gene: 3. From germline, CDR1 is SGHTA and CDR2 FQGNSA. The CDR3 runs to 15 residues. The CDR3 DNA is TGTGCCAGCAGCTTAGACGGCGGGAGGGCAGATACGCAGTATTTT. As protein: CASSLDGGRADTQYF.

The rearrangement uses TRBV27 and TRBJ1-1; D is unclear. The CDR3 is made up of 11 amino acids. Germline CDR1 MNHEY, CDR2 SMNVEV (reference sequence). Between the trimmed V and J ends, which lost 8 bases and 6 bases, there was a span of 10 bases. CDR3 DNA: TGTGCCAGCGGTAGCTGGTCTGAAGCTTTCTTT. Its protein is CASGSWSEAFF.

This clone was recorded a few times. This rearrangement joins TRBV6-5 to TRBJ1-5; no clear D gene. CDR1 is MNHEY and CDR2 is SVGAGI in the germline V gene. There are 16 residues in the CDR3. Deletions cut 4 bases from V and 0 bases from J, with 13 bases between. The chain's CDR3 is CASSSTGFYSNQPQHF. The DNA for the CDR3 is TGTGCCAGCAGTTCGACGGGCTTCTATAGCAATCAGCCCCAGCATTTT.